One sample yielded the 19 T cell receptor beta chains listed below, sequenced in a study of cytomegalovirus exposure and HLA in healthy donors. Both 60 Vbeta primers and 13 Jbeta primers went into the PCR. Profiling relied on immunoSEQ multiplex PCR, and the TCRdb table lists in-frame clones only, not all of them. The data contain about 88,000 clones, approximately 90% of them singletons. Material for sequencing was PBMCs. These receptors all stem from a man younger than 35 in good health and CMV-seronegative.

The chain joins TRBV27 to TRBJ1-1; TRBD1 matches at 9 bases. With V trimmed by 0 bases and J by 4 bases, 3 bases remained unmatched. Germline assignment: CDR1 MNHEY and CDR2 SMNVEV (reference sequence). The CDR3 runs to 15 residues. The CDR3 DNA reads as TGTGCCAGCAGTTTATCCCTGACAGGGGGCACTGAAGCTTTCTTT. Encoded protein: CASSLSLTGGTEAFF.

This chain uses TRBV6-5 with TRBJ2-7, with 14 bases lining up with TRBD2. From germline, CDR1 is MNHEY and CDR2 SVGAGI. Unmatched junction bases numbered 7, after V lost 5 bases and J lost 7 bases. This CDR3 comprises 15 residues. CDR3 DNA sequence: TGTGCCAGCAGTAGCTGGACTAGCGGGAGGTGGGAGCAGTACTTC. Amino acid sequence: CASSSWTSGRWEQYF.

The chain uses TRBV11-2 and TRBJ2-7; D not certain. Trimming cost V 4 bases and J 0 bases, with 13 bases left between them. CDR1 and CDR2 from the germline V gene are SGHAT and FQNNGV. This CDR3 is built from 15 residues. In nucleotides, the CDR3 is TGTGCCAGCAGCTCCTTTCCCCTCAGCTCCTACGAGCAGTACTTC. It codes for CASSSFPLSSYEQYF.

The genes are TRBV30 and TRBJ1-6, with TRBD1 matching over 7 bases. The CDR3 is 13 amino acids. Germline V lookup: CDR1 GTSNPN, CDR2 SVGIG (reference sequence). Trimming at V came to 5 bases and at J to 5 bases, leaving 3 bases not matched to a gene. CDR3: CAWGGTDNSPLHF. The CDR3 DNA follows: TGTGCCTGGGGGGGGACAGATAATTCACCCCTCCACTTT.

The rearrangement uses TRBV4-1 and TRBJ1-1, with 10 bases that match TRBD1. CDR1 is MGHRA, CDR2 YSYEKL, per germline. V dropped 1 base and J dropped 0; count of bases not matched to a gene: 5. The CDR3 has 17 residues. The chain's CDR3 is CASSQAGTGALNTEAFF. The CDR3 coding sequence is TGCGCCAGCAGCCAAGCCGGGACAGGGGCCTTGAACACTGAAGCTTTCTTT.

This clone was seen just once. The chain uses TRBV28 and TRBJ2-1; the match to TRBD2 covers 9 bases. Germline lookup yields CDR1 MDHEN and CDR2 SYDVKM. Trimming took 3 bases from V and 9 from J; bases not matched to a gene: 9. The CDR3 consists of 15 residues. This CDR3 is CASSFIKREVAEQFF. DNA of the CDR3: TGTGCCAGCAGTTTCATAAAGCGGGAGGTGGCTGAGCAGTTCTTC.

The chain couples TRBV7-3 to TRBJ2-1; 12 bases map to TRBD2. J lost 5 bases, V lost 4 bases, and 3 bases had no gene match. Germline CDR1 is SGHTA and CDR2 is FQGTGA. The CDR3 runs to 15 residues. The CDR3 DNA is TGTGCCAGCAGCTCGGGACTAGCGGGCCACAATGAGCAGTTCTTC. Its translation: CASSSGLAGHNEQFF. The full variable domain, in which reference TRBV7-3 and TRBJ2-1 provide the parts outside the CDR3, is GAGVSQTPSNKVTEKGKYVELRCDPISGHTALYWYRQSLGQGPEFLIYFQGTGAADDSGLPNDRFFAVRPEGSVSTLKIQRTERGDSAVYLCASSSGLAGHNEQFFGPGTRLTVL.

The gene calls are TRBV19 and TRBJ1-4; TRBD1 matches 7 bases. The trim removed 3 bases at V and 4 bases at J, leaving 8 bases unmatched. CDR3 length equals 16 residues. The germline gives CDR1 LNHDA, CDR2 SQIVND (reference sequence). In nucleotides, the CDR3 is TGTGCCAGTAGTATTTCTGGTGGGACAGATAATGAAAAACTGTTTTTT. Translating it yields CASSISGGTDNEKLFF. The variable domain in full, with the rest retrieved from reference TRBV19 and TRBJ1-4, is DGGITQSPKYLFRKEGQNVTLSCEQNLNHDAMYWYRQDPGQGLRLIYYSQIVNDFQKGDIAEGYSVSREKKESFPLTVTSAQKNPTAFYLCASSISGGTDNEKLFFGSGTQLSVL.

As for this clone: In the same sample, other DNA sequences code for this CDR3. The V call is TRBV6-1, the J call TRBJ2-5; the D gene is possibly TRBD2 (6 bases). The CDR3 runs to 14 residues. Germline CDR1 and CDR2: MNHNS and SASEGT. V was clipped by 2 bases and J by 4 bases, with 11 bases between them. CDR3: CASSESGVPETQYF. The CDR3, as DNA: TGTGCCAGCAGTGAATCGGGAGTCCCAGAGACCCAGTACTTC.

This chain uses TRBV11-2 with TRBJ1-1, with 9 bases that match TRBD1. The V gene end was trimmed by 5 bases and the J gene end by 0 bases; junction bases not matched to a gene: 7. CDR3 length equals 16 residues. Germline CDR1 SGHAT, CDR2 FQNNGV. This CDR3 is CASSPRQGVLNTEAFF. DNA for the CDR3: TGTGCCAGCAGCCCTCGACAGGGGGTCTTGAACACTGAAGCTTTCTTT.

This chain links TRBV7-6 with TRBJ2-5, with 10 bases aligning to TRBD2. CDR1 SGHVS and CDR2 FNYEAQ come from the germline V gene. With 1 base clipped from V and 6 bases from J, the junction kept 8 bases outside the gene matches. The CDR3 runs to 16 residues. Here the CDR3 DNA reads TGTGCCAGCAGCTTAGAAGCGGGAGGGAGCCTCCAGACCCAGTACTTC. This translates into CASSLEAGGSLQTQYF.

The chain carries TRBV5-1 and TRBJ2-7; 10 bases line up with TRBD2. CDR1 and CDR2 (germline): SGHRS, YFSETQ. The CDR3 has 15 amino acids. Trimming removed 4 bases from V and 3 bases from J; junction bases left unmatched: 7. The CDR3 protein is CASSHDSGRIYEQYF. As DNA, the CDR3 is TGCGCCAGCAGCCACGATAGCGGGAGGATCTACGAGCAGTACTTC.

This chain uses TRBV19 with TRBJ2-6; a weak D match, TRBD2 (5 bases). The ends were cut back, 3 bases at V and 5 bases at J, with 11 bases in the middle. The CDR3 is 15 amino acids. Germline-derived CDR1 and CDR2 are LNHDA and SQIVND (reference sequence). In DNA form, the CDR3 reads TGTGCCAGTAGTATCCTAGCTGGGAGGGCCAACGTCCTGACTTTC. Translating it yields CASSILAGRANVLTF.

The rearrangement uses TRBV13 and TRBJ1-4; possibly TRBD1 for D (5 bases). Trimming pared 1 base from V and 7 bases from J, leaving 10 bases between. The germline V gene has CDR1 PRHDT and CDR2 FYEKMQ (reference sequence). The CDR3 spans 14 residues. The CDR3 spells CASSLARVSEKLFF. The CDR3 DNA follows: TGTGCCAGCAGCTTAGCCAGGGTCAGTGAAAAACTGTTTTTT.

This chain joins TRBV5-4 and TRBJ2-2; 8 positions match TRBD2. V trimming: 1 base; J trimming: 7 bases; junction bases outside the gene matches: 9. Germline CDR1 reads SGHNT; CDR2 reads YYREEE (reference sequence). CDR3 length: 16 residues. In DNA form, the CDR3 reads TGTGCCAGCAGCTTGATGGGACTAGTGGGCCGCGGGGAGCTGTTTTTT. The encoded protein is CASSLMGLVGRGELFF.

This chain joins TRBV6-6 and TRBJ2-3, with D unresolved. This CDR3 comprises 12 residues. Germline assignment: CDR1 MNHNY and CDR2 SVGAGI (reference sequence). Deletions cut 6 bases from V and 2 bases from J, with 6 bases between. This chain's CDR3 is CASRHNTDTQYF. In DNA form, the CDR3 reads TGTGCCAGCAGACACAACACAGATACGCAGTATTTT.

This chain links TRBV5-1 with TRBJ2-5; TRBD1 aligns across 7 bases. The end of the DNA is better explained by TRBJ2-7, so the J call may be wrong. This CDR3 is built from 13 residues. Per the germline V gene, CDR1 is SGHRS and CDR2 is YFSETQ. CDR3 residues: CASSQGTAYEQYF. The CDR3, as DNA: TGCGCCAGCAGCCAAGGGACAGCCTACGAGCAGTACTTC.

V and J are TRBV11-2 and TRBJ1-2, with 9 bases matching TRBD1. Germline loops: CDR1 SGHAT, CDR2 FQNNGV. After removal of 0 bases from V and 2 bases from J, the junction contained 1 base not matched to a gene. The CDR3 covers 15 residues. As DNA, the CDR3 is TGTGCCAGCAGCTTAGATGGGACAGGGAACTATGGCTACACCTTC. Amino acids: CASSLDGTGNYGYTF.

J is TRBJ2-7 and V is TRBV7-9; 8 bases line up with TRBD2. Germline CDR1 reads SEHNR; CDR2 reads FQNEAQ (reference sequence). The CDR3 totals 18 residues. Germline trimming cut 1 base from V and 0 bases from J; bases unmatched to any gene: 11. The chain's CDR3 is CASSLEGLEMVSSYEQYF. The CDR3 nucleotides read TGTGCCAGCAGCTTAGAGGGACTAGAAATGGTTAGCTCCTACGAGCAGTACTTC.